This T cell receptor (beta chain) comes out of a study of blood T cells in healthy people across ages. Study in general: In model experiments, template switching was able to capture about one barcoded beta molecule for every two T cells that were present.

With a J-beta primer mix and a sample-barcoded 5' primer, a second PCR ran about 7 to 12 cycles. TCRdb independently ran MiXCR on the 5' RACE reads; one entry per CDR3 protein. The table includes roughly 830,000 distinct CDR3 sequences, around 68% detected once. The specimen was blood. This receptor was obtained from a man younger than 45 in good health.

CDR3 protein: CASNWRDRLNTEAFF. The CDR3 coding sequence is TGTGCCAGCAACTGGAGGGACAGGCTTAACACTGAAGCTTTCTTT. The chain combines TRBV21-1 with TRBJ1-1; TRBD1 was called by the table and not checked on the DNA. TRBV21-1 constitutes a pseudogene. The CDR3 covers 15 residues.